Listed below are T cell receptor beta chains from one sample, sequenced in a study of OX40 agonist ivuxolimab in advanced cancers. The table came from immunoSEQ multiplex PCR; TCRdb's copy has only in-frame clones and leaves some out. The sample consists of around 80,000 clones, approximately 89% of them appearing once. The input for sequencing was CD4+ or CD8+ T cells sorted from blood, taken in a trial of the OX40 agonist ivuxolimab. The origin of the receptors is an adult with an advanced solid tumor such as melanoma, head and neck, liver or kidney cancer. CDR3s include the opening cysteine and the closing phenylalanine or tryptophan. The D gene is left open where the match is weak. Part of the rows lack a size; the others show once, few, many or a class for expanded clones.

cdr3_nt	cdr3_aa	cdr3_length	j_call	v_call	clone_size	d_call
TGTGCTAGTGTCCCACCGACGGGCAGGAAAGGGAACACTGAAGCTTTCTTT	CASVPPTGRKGNTEAFF	17	TRBJ1-1	TRBV12-5	once	-
TGTGCCACCCGGGACAGGGTTAAGCCGGAGACCCAGTACTTC	CATRDRVKPETQYF	14	TRBJ2-5	TRBV10-3	-	TRBD1
TGTGCCTGGGGAGCGGGGACCTACGAGCAGTACTTC	CAWGAGTYEQYF	12	TRBJ2-7	TRBV30	-	TRBD2
TGTGCCAGCAGCCCTAGCGGGGTATTTACAGATACGCAGTATTTT	CASSPSGVFTDTQYF	15	TRBJ2-3	TRBV11-2	-	TRBD2
TGTGCCAGCAGTGTTATCAGGACAGGGCACTACGAGCAGTACTTC	CASSVIRTGHYEQYF	15	TRBJ2-7	TRBV2	-	TRBD1
TGCGCCAGCAGCTTGGCGGGACAGGTGAGTCAGCCCCAGCATTTT	CASSLAGQVSQPQHF	15	TRBJ1-5	TRBV5-1	-	TRBD1
TGCGCCAGCAGCTTAAATCTCGGACTAGCGGGAGGGTTTAGAGGAACAGATACGCAGTATTTT	CASSLNLGLAGGFRGTDTQYF	21	TRBJ2-3	TRBV5-1	-	TRBD2
TGTGCCAGCAGTGAATTGAGGGGGCGCGGCCAAGAGACCCAGTACTTC	CASSELRGRGQETQYF	16	TRBJ2-5	TRBV25-1	once	TRBD1
TGTGCCAAAAGGGACTCACGGGGGGCGTCCTACGAGCAGTACTTC	CAKRDSRGASYEQYF	15	TRBJ2-7	TRBV19	-	-
TGTGCCATCAGCGATAGCGGGAGTCGGGACGAGCAGTACTTC	CAISDSGSRDEQYF	14	TRBJ2-7	TRBV10-3	-	TRBD2
TGCGCCAGCAGCCGCCATTTGGGGGACACCTCCTACGAGCAGTACTTC	CASSRHLGDTSYEQYF	16	TRBJ2-7	TRBV4-1	-	-
TGTGCCAGCAGGAGGCCGGGGATGGCAGAAGCTTTCTTT	CASRRPGMAEAFF	13	TRBJ1-1	TRBV2	-	-
TGTGCCAGCAGTGAGAGGGGACCAAATAATTCACCCCTCCACTTT	CASSERGPNNSPLHF	15	TRBJ1-6	TRBV6-1	-	-
TGTGCCAGCAGCATTAGCGGGACCCGCTCCTACAATGAGCAGTTCTTC	CASSISGTRSYNEQFF	16	TRBJ2-1	TRBV11-1	-	TRBD2
TGTGCCTGGAGTGCGAGCAGGGGGTTATACACTGAAGCTTTCTTT	CAWSASRGLYTEAFF	15	TRBJ1-1	TRBV30	once	TRBD1